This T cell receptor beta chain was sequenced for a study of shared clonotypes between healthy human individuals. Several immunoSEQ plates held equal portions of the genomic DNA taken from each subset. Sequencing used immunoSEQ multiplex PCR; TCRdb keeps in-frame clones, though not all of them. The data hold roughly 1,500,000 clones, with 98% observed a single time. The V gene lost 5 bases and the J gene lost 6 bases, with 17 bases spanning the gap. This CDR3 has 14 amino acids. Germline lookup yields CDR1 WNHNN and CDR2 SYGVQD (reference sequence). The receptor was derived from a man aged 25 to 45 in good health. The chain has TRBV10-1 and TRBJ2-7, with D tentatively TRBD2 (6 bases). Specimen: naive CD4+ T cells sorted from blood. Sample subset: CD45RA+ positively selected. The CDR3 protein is CASSSPGLPGEQYF. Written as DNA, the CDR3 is TGCGCCAGCAGTTCACCGGGACTCCCAGGCGAGCAGTACTTC.